This T cell receptor (beta chain) was sequenced during a study of cytomegalovirus exposure and HLA in healthy donors. Study results and limitations: Previously analyzed data showed that most TCR beta V segments were productive at a frequency of about 87% or about 30%. V- and J-gene trimming in TCR beta was tied to a missense DCLRE1C variant by an analysis performed later. Across donors, most TCRs were seen rarely, yet some public ones were widespread. Of the V segments, some could not be distinguished, including TRBV6-2 and TRBV6-3, and were excluded.

CDR1 SNHLY and CDR2 FYNNEI come from the germline V gene. This CDR3 is 14 amino acids long. Unmatched junction bases numbered 6, after V lost 8 bases and J lost 4 bases. Primers included in the PCR were 60 Vbeta and 13 Jbeta primers. Method: immunoSEQ multiplex PCR; TCRdb's copy keeps in-frame clones and lacks some. The data contain about 120,000 clones, 9% to 10% of them singletons. About this clone: Its antigen is not identified.

The clonotype was recovered from a man aged 30-40 years in good health and CMV-seronegative. The chain carries TRBV2 and TRBJ2-3; TRBD2 matches 10 bases. The specimen sequenced was PBMCs. The CDR3 DNA follows: TGTGCCAGCTTGGAGCGGGAGGGGGCAGATACGCAGTATTTT. Residues: CASLEREGADTQYF.